These T cell receptor beta chains were read from a single sample in a study of metastatic and nonmetastatic thyroid tumors. TCRdb re-processed the PCR reads through MiXCR. The sample yields tens of thousands of clones, approximately 13% seen once. Sequenced material: blood. These receptors all stem from a female donor with papillary thyroid cancer or a benign thyroid nodule (not recorded which). Some clones in this sample may be carry-over from other donors' samples. Both conserved end residues are part of each CDR3. The order of the fields is clone size, J gene, V gene, D gene, CDR3 protein, CDR3 DNA. D genes are given only for firm matches. The size entry is marked missing in some rows and otherwise reads once, few, many or a size class.

- | TRBJ1-2 | TRBV5-1 | - | CASSLGTVWGYTF | TGCGCCAGCAGCTTGGGTACTGTTTGGGGCTACACCTTC
many | TRBJ2-5 | TRBV27 | TRBD2 | CASSLFPGTSGETQYF | TGTGCCAGCAGTTTATTTCCCGGGACTAGCGGGGAGACCCAGTACTTC
many | TRBJ2-5 | TRBV12-3/TRBV12-4 | TRBD1 | CASSLRTGGQETQYF | TGTGCCAGCAGTCTCCGGACAGGGGGGCAAGAGACCCAGTACTTC
- | TRBJ1-2 | TRBV11-1 | - | CASSLHKGGRTNYGYTF | TGTGCCAGCAGCTTACATAAGGGAGGCCGGACTAACTATGGCTACACCTTC
once | TRBJ1-2 | TRBV30 | - | CAWSVSKGYTF | TGTGCCTGGAGTGTATCTAAGGGCTACACCTTC
many | TRBJ2-1 | TRBV27 | - | CASSPDQYFYNEQFF | TGTGCCAGCAGCCCCGACCAGTACTTCTACAATGAGCAGTTCTTC
many | TRBJ2-3 | TRBV6-2/TRBV6-3 | - | CASSYSTASTDTQYF | TGTGCCAGCAGTTACTCGACAGCCAGCACAGATACGCAGTATTTT
many | TRBJ2-5 | TRBV2 | - | CASSEGDRRETQYF | TGTGCCAGCAGTGAAGGAGACAGAAGGGAGACCCAGTACTTC
many | TRBJ1-6 | TRBV20-1 | - | CSALRGDSPLHF | TGCAGTGCCTTACGCGGGGACTCACCCCTCCACTTT
many | TRBJ1-6 | TRBV7-3 | - | CASSLSGISPLHF | TGTGCCAGCAGCCTTTCAGGGATTTCACCCCTCCACTTT
many | TRBJ1-4 | TRBV2 | - | CASRADRAELFF | TGTGCCAGCAGGGCCGATCGGGCAGAACTGTTTTTT
few | TRBJ2-1 | TRBV27 | TRBD2 | CASMAGGPYNEQFF | TGTGCCAGCATGGCGGGAGGACCATACAATGAGCAGTTCTTC
many | TRBJ2-5 | TRBV18 | - | CASSPFAETQYF | TGTGCCAGCTCACCGTTCGCAGAGACCCAGTACTTC
many | TRBJ2-7 | TRBV7-9 | - | CASSLVGGYEQYF | TGTGCCAGCAGCTTAGTTGGGGGTTACGAGCAGTACTTC
many | TRBJ1-6 | TRBV12-3/TRBV12-4 | TRBD1 | CASSLGRGLRSPLHF | TGTGCCAGCAGTTTAGGTAGGGGGCTTCGGTCACCCCTCCACTTT
many | TRBJ2-5 | TRBV18 | - | CASSPREGQETQYF | TGTGCCAGCTCACCACGAGAGGGCCAAGAGACCCAGTACTTC
- | TRBJ1-1 | TRBV11-3 | - | CASSPDGFNTEAFF | TGTGCCAGCAGCCCCGATGGGTTTAACACTGAAGCTTTCTTT
many | TRBJ2-7 | TRBV20-1 | - | CSARGPNHYEQYF | TGCAGTGCTAGAGGGCCGAACCACTACGAGCAGTACTTC
many | TRBJ2-7 | TRBV3-1 | - | CASSQLTGTLREQYF | TGTGCCAGCAGCCAGTTAACAGGGACTCTACGCGAGCAGTACTTC
many | TRBJ2-7 | TRBV18 | - | CASSSRAAEQYF | TGTGCCAGCTCATCAAGGGCCGCCGAGCAGTACTTC
- | TRBJ1-1 | TRBV3-1 | - | CASSQDVGSTEAFF | TGTGCCAGCAGCCAAGATGTGGGATCCACTGAAGCTTTCTTT
many | TRBJ2-7 | TRBV6-1 | - | CASSGFGAYSYEQYF | TGTGCCAGCAGCGGGTTCGGGGCGTACTCCTACGAGCAGTACTTC
- | TRBJ2-2 | TRBV27 | - | CASSFSSGELFF | TGTGCCAGCAGTTTCTCATCCGGGGAGCTGTTTTTT